This passage covers 28 T cell receptor beta chains from one sample sequenced in a study of cytomegalovirus exposure and HLA in healthy donors. The PCR made use of 60 Vbeta and 13 Jbeta primers. The table came from immunoSEQ multiplex PCR; TCRdb's copy has only in-frame clones and leaves some out. The sample includes 95,000 to 150,000 clones, over 60% seen only once; the top ten take about 1.2%. Sequencing was done on a sample of PBMCs. Receptors were obtained from a female donor in good health and CMV-seronegative.

The J gene is TRBJ2-1, the V gene TRBV9; D not resolved. This CDR3 spans 12 amino acids. Germline CDR1 SGDLS, CDR2 YYNGEE. Trimming removed 4 bases at V and 8 bases at J, with 10 bases between. The DNA of the CDR3 is TGTGCCAGCAGCCCCAGGCGCGATGAGCAGTTCTTC. Its translation is CASSPRRDEQFF.

This chain uses TRBV30 with TRBJ2-7; D is possibly TRBD2 (6 bases). Trimming stripped 3 bases from V and 2 bases from J, with 8 bases between. Germline loops: CDR1 GTSNPN, CDR2 SVGIG (reference sequence). The CDR3 loop spans 12 amino acids. The CDR3 DNA reads as TGTGCCTGGAGGCGGGGTACCTACGAGCAGTACTTC. This codes for CAWRRGTYEQYF.

The chain recombines TRBV25-1 with TRBJ2-6; D is possibly TRBD1 (5 bases). Germline lookup yields CDR1 MGHDK and CDR2 SYGVNS. This CDR3 is 15 amino acids long. The V end was cut by 5 bases, the J end by 2 bases, with 10 bases between. The CDR3 DNA sequence: TGTGCCAGCAGTAGACAGTCCCCTGGGGCCAACGTCCTGACTTTC. This sequence encodes CASSRQSPGANVLTF.

This chain connects TRBV7-3 to TRBJ1-1; no clear D gene. This CDR3 contains 13 residues. Trimming took off 2 bases at V and 1 base at J, with 5 bases between the two ends. Germline V gives CDR1 SGHTA, CDR2 FQGTGA. The CDR3 protein is CASSLWRNTEAFF. CDR3 nucleotides: TGTGCCAGCAGCTTATGGAGGAACACTGAAGCTTTCTTT.

Only a few counts were recorded for this clone. The CDR3 DNA sequence: TGTGCCAGCAGCGATGGGGACAGGGGCGCAAGGTCACCCCTCCACTTT. It encodes CASSDGDRGARSPLHF. V is TRBV7-2 and J is TRBJ1-6; 10 bases fit TRBD1. Germline-derived CDR1 and CDR2 are SGHTA and FQGNSA. The CDR3 has 16 residues. Trimming at V came to 5 bases and at J to 10 bases, leaving 11 bases not matched to a gene.

This CDR3 reads CASSSPGQTNQPQHF. As DNA, the CDR3 is TGTGCCAGCAGCAGCCCGGGACAGACCAATCAGCCCCAGCATTTT. V gene TRBV7-8 combines with J gene TRBJ1-5; 7 bases fit TRBD1. Germline V gene data show CDR1 as SGHVS and CDR2 as FQNEAQ. Losses at the gene ends were 5 bases for V and 3 bases for J; bases not matched to a gene: 7. The CDR3 runs 15 residues. Full variable domain (remainder filled in from reference TRBV7-8 and TRBJ1-5): GAGVSQSPRYKVAKRGQDVALRCDPISGHVSLFWYQQALGQGPEFLTYFQNEAQLDKSGLPSDRFFAERPEGSVSTLKIQRTQQEDSAVYLCASSSPGQTNQPQHFGDGTRLSIL.

V gene TRBV5-6 combines with J gene TRBJ2-5; 7 nucleotides align to TRBD2. The CDR3 sequence is 15 residues long. After removal of 4 bases from V and 1 base from J, the junction contained 7 bases not matched to a gene. The V gene's germline CDR1 is SGHDT and CDR2 YYEEEE. In DNA form, the CDR3 reads TGTGCCAGCAGCCCGGCGGGAGTGGGCCAAGAGACCCAGTACTTC. The encoded protein is CASSPAGVGQETQYF.

The chain carries TRBV11-2 and TRBJ2-1; TRBD2 matches at 13 bases. Germline V gene lookup returns CDR1 SGHAT and CDR2 FQNNGV. Losses at the gene ends were 4 bases for V and 6 bases for J; bases not matched to a gene: 0. The CDR3 contains 14 residues. CDR3 region: CASSWTSGSNEQFF. In DNA form, the CDR3 reads TGTGCCAGCAGCTGGACTAGCGGGAGCAATGAGCAGTTCTTC.

The gene calls are TRBV6-1 and TRBJ1-5; D call uncertain. The CDR3 contains 12 residues. The V gene lost 6 bases and the J gene lost 2 bases, with 5 bases spanning the gap. Germline V lookup: CDR1 MNHNS, CDR2 SASEGT. The CDR3 protein is CASSLGNQPQHF. The DNA of the CDR3 is TGTGCCAGCAGCCTTGGCAATCAGCCCCAGCATTTT.

This chain uses TRBV29-1 with TRBJ2-5, with D maybe TRBD1 (6 bases). Near its end, the DNA agrees better with TRBJ2-7, so the J call may be wrong. The CDR3 is 12 amino acids. Germline V gene lookup returns CDR1 SQVTM and CDR2 ANQGSEA. The CDR3 sequence is CSVEGPGDEQYF. The CDR3 region has the DNA TGCAGCGTTGAGGGCCCAGGGGACGAGCAGTACTTC.

The chain employs TRBV7-6 and TRBJ2-7, with 12 bases lining up with TRBD2. V lost 5 bases and J lost 4; bases outside the gene matches: 6. The length of the CDR3 is 15 residues. Germline V gene sequence: CDR1 SGHVS, CDR2 FNYEAQ. The CDR3 DNA is TGTGCCAGCAGCCCCCGGACTAGCGGGGAATACGAGCAGTACTTC. Its translation: CASSPRTSGEYEQYF.

As regards this clone: One end of the junction is discordant with germline, which a read error may explain. The chain is built from TRBV7-9 and TRBJ1-4; TRBD1 aligns across 8 bases. The CDR3 contains 16 residues. Germline CDR1 and CDR2: SEHNR and FQNEAQ (reference sequence). CDR3 protein: CSSSPTRQGTGEKLFF. The CDR3 nucleotides read TGTTCCAGCAGTCCAACTCGACAGGGGACGGGTGAAAAACTGTTTTTT.

J is TRBJ2-7 and V is TRBV28, with a possible D match to TRBD2 (6 bases). The V and J ends lost 2 bases and 2 bases respectively, with 10 bases between them. This CDR3 is 14 amino acids long. Germline V CDR1 and CDR2: MDHEN, SYDVKM. DNA of the CDR3: TGTGCCAGCAGTTTAGAGCTAGCGACCTACGAGCAGTACTTC. Translating gives CASSLELATYEQYF.

The V and J genes are TRBV5-4 and TRBJ2-3; no clear D gene. Looked up from germline, CDR1 is SGHNT and CDR2 is YYREEE (reference sequence). This CDR3 region has 13 residues. With 0 bases removed from V and 2 bases from J, the gap between germline ends came to 4 bases. The CDR3: CASSLDNTDTQYF. CDR3 sequence (DNA): TGTGCCAGCAGCTTGGATAACACAGATACGCAGTATTTT.

The chain links TRBV18 to TRBJ1-2; tentative D call: TRBD1 (6 bases). This CDR3 is built from 15 residues. The V and J ends lost 6 bases and 8 bases respectively, with 22 bases between them. Germline V lookup: CDR1 KGHSH, CDR2 LQKENI. The CDR3 nucleotides read TGTGCCAGCTCTCCTCCAAACAGGGCCGCGGAAGGCTACACCTTC. Translating gives CASSPPNRAAEGYTF.

The V and J genes are TRBV19 and TRBJ1-1; 9 nucleotides match TRBD1. Trimming at V came to 5 bases and at J to 4 bases, leaving 8 bases not matched to a gene. The CDR3 spans 15 residues. Germline V gene sequence: CDR1 LNHDA, CDR2 SQIVND (reference sequence). The chain's CDR3 is CASSPRDRAVTEAFF. The CDR3 nucleotides read TGTGCCAGTAGTCCACGGGACAGGGCCGTCACTGAAGCTTTCTTT.

The chain is built from TRBV7-9 and TRBJ1-1; D possibly corresponds to TRBD1 (6 bases). The CDR3 runs 14 residues. The germline V and J ends were trimmed by 0 bases and 7 bases, with 12 bases remaining between them. Germline CDR1 is SEHNR and CDR2 is FQNEAQ (reference sequence). The CDR3 here is CASSLAVEDSEAFF. The CDR3 nucleotides read TGTGCCAGCAGCTTAGCCGTCGAGGACAGTGAAGCTTTCTTT.

This chain connects TRBV28 to TRBJ2-3; possible D gene TRBD1, 6 bases. The CDR3 spans 16 residues. Germline V gene sequence: CDR1 MDHEN, CDR2 SYDVKM. Trimming removed 4 bases at V and 1 base at J, with 15 bases between. The CDR3 is CASSSPVGAGTDTQYF. In nucleotides, the CDR3 is TGTGCCAGCAGTTCCCCGGTGGGGGCCGGCACAGATACGCAGTATTTT.

V is TRBV5-1 and J is TRBJ1-1; TRBD1 might be the D (6 bases). Per germline, CDR1 SGHRS and CDR2 YFSETQ. The CDR3 contains 14 residues. V dropped 5 bases and J dropped 0 bases, with 11 bases sitting between them. The CDR3 reads CASSWDTMNTEAFF. The CDR3, as DNA: TGCGCCAGCAGTTGGGACACCATGAACACTGAAGCTTTCTTT.

This chain joins TRBV6-5 and TRBJ1-1; D is unclear. Germline-derived CDR1 and CDR2 are MNHEY and SVGAGI. Trimming took 5 bases from V and 6 from J, leaving 13 bases between them. There are 13 residues in the CDR3. CDR3 amino acids: CASSRTVEAEAFF. CDR3 coding DNA: TGTGCCAGCAGTCGTACCGTTGAGGCTGAAGCTTTCTTT.

Remarks on this clone: Within the sample, other DNA sequences also encode this same CDR3. The chain recombines TRBV29-1 with TRBJ2-1; D might be TRBD2 (5 bases). Looked up from germline, CDR1 is SQVTM and CDR2 is ANQGSEA. V lost 4 bases and J lost 0, with 10 bases in between. The CDR3 has 14 amino acids. The CDR3 coding sequence is TGCAGCGTTGTACGGGGAAGCTCCTACAATGAGCAGTTCTTC. Translated, it gives CSVVRGSSYNEQFF.

The rearrangement uses TRBV30 and TRBJ1-2; no clear D. CDR3 length: 13 amino acids. Germline values: CDR1 GTSNPN, CDR2 SVGIG (reference sequence). Trimming removed 5 bases from V and 1 base from J, with 11 bases in between. CDR3 nucleotides: TGTGCCTGGGAATCTGAGTTTAACTATGGCTACACCTTC. Protein sequence: CAWESEFNYGYTF.

The CDR3 loop is CASSLLAVSYNEQFF. CDR3 DNA: TGCGCCAGCAGCCTACTAGCGGTCTCCTACAATGAGCAGTTCTTC. The rearrangement uses TRBV4-1 and TRBJ2-1; 8 bases are shared with TRBD2. The J segment lost 0 bases and the V segment lost 4 bases, leaving 2 bases of the junction unmatched. Germline-derived CDR1 and CDR2 are MGHRA and YSYEKL. The CDR3 has 15 amino acids.

The chain combines TRBV9 with TRBJ2-2, with D tentatively TRBD2 (5 bases). V lost 3 bases to trimming and J lost 7 bases, with 22 bases between them. The germline V gene has CDR1 SGDLS and CDR2 YYNGEE. The CDR3 covers 17 residues. CDR3 in amino acids: CASSERPAPGGYGELFF. As DNA, the CDR3 is TGTGCCAGCAGCGAGCGGCCAGCCCCAGGAGGCTACGGGGAGCTGTTTTTT.

The gene calls are TRBV7-8 and TRBJ2-5, with 8 bases fitting TRBD2. V shed 5 bases and J 2 bases; nucleotides not matched to a gene: 7. Per the germline V gene, CDR1 is SGHVS and CDR2 is FQNEAQ. This CDR3 is built from 15 residues. The CDR3 DNA reads as TGTGCCAGCAGCGGAGCGGGAGTCGGGCAAGAGACCCAGTACTTC. Residues: CASSGAGVGQETQYF.

This rearrangement joins TRBV5-5 to TRBJ1-1, with D unresolved. The CDR3 runs to 11 residues. V lost 2 bases and J 10 bases, leaving 9 bases between the germline ends. Germline V gene data show CDR1 as SGHKS and CDR2 as YYEKEE (reference sequence). CDR3 residues: CASSFAEVAFF. The CDR3 coding sequence is TGTGCCAGCAGCTTTGCGGAGGTAGCTTTCTTT.

This clone was counted only a few times. The chain employs TRBV7-8 and TRBJ2-1; weak D call: TRBD1 (6 bases). This CDR3 is built from 15 residues. Germline CDR1 SGHVS, CDR2 FQNEAQ. Trimming cost V 5 bases and J 2 bases, with 13 bases left between them. CDR3 loop: CASSAQGNPYNEQFF. The CDR3 region has the DNA TGTGCCAGCAGCGCACAGGGAAACCCCTACAATGAGCAGTTCTTC.

The J gene is TRBJ1-2, the V gene TRBV5-4; 7 positions agree with TRBD1. The CDR3 totals 14 residues. V was clipped by 4 bases and J by 0 bases; unmatched bases: 3. Looked up from germline, CDR1 is SGHNT and CDR2 is YYREEE (reference sequence). The CDR3 reads CASSPRGANYGYTF. Written as DNA, the CDR3 is TGTGCCAGCAGCCCCAGGGGGGCTAACTATGGCTACACCTTC.